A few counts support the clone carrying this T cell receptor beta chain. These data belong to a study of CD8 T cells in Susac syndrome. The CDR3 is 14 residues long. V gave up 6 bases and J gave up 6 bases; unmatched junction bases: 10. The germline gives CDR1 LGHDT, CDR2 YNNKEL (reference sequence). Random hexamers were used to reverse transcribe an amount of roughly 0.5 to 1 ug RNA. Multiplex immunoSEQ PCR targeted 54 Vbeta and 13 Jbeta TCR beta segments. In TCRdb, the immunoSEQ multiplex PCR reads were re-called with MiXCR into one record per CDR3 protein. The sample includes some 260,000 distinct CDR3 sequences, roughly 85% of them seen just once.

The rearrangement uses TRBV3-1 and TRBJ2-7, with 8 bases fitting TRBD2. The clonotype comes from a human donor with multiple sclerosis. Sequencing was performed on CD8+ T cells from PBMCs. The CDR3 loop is CASSPPGLVSEQYF. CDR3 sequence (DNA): TGTGCCAGCAGTCCGCCGGGACTAGTGAGCGAGCAGTACTTC.